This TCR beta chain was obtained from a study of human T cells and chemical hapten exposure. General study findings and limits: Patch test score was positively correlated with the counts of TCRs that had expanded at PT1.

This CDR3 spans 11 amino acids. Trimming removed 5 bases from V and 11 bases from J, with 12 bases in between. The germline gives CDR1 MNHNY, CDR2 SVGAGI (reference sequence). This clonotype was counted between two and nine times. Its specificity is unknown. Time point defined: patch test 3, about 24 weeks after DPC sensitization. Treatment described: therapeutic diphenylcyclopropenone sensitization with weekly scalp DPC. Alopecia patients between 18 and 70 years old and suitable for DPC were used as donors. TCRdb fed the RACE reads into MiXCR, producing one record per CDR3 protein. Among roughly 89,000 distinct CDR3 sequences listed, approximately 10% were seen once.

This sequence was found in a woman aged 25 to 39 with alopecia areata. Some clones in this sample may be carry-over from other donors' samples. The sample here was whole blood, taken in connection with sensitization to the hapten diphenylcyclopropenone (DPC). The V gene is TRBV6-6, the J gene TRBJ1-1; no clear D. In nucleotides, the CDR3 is TGTGCCAGCAGTCCCCAAGTCTCGGCTTTCTTT. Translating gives CASSPQVSAFF.